The present entry profiles one T cell receptor beta chain with its context. Its antigen is unknown. Base qualities are not provided; no much larger clone lies one nucleotide away. The sample comes from a study of OX40 agonist ivuxolimab in advanced cancers. The study in broad terms: Ivuxolimab was an agonistic, fully human IgG2 monoclonal antibody directed against OX40 (CD134), a costimulatory receptor. Intravenous ivuxolimab was administered to patients every 2 weeks at six dose levels: 0.01, 0.1, 0.3, 1.5, 3 and 10 mg/kg. Among the roughly 54 dose-escalation patients, around 19 had hepatocellular carcinoma, 15 or so melanoma, 9 renal cell carcinoma and 9 head and neck cancer. The dose-escalation cohort was 80% to 90% male with a mean age of roughly 62 years, ranging from roughly 23 to 90. Prior anti-PD-1, anti-PD-L1 or anti-CTLA-4 therapy was permitted, and about two fifths of dose-escalation patients had received checkpoint inhibitors. Partial responses occurred in three dose-escalation patients, of whom one had hepatocellular carcinoma and two had cutaneous melanoma. The point of sequencing TCRbeta in the periphery was to test whether ivuxolimab changed TCR sequence diversity and drove clonal T-cell expansion. The paper covers the monotherapy dose-escalation part of the phase I ivuxolimab trial, which included N of about 56 patients. Points the paper makes about the study in general: After ivuxolimab, CD8+ T cells had more expanded clones than CD4+ T cells on average. Low levels of normalized T-cell clonal expansion were also shown by some nonresponding patients. Partial responders in the 0.1-3.0 mg/kg groups had among the lowest normalized peripheral clonal expansion, especially among CD8+ T cells. The antigen specificity of the peripheral T cells that underwent clonal expansion was not determined. At doses of 0.1 to 3.0 mg/kg, clonal expansion of both CD4+ and CD8+ T cells in blood was seen between baseline and week 6.

Relative to germline, V is 3 bases shorter and J is 7 bases shorter, with 13 bases between their ends. The cysteine opens and the phenylalanine closes a CDR3 of 13 amino acids. CDR3 DNA is the only sequence kept; it has 39 bases, read in frame from the first base. Taken from the germline V gene, the CDR1 and CDR2 loops are MRHNA and SNTAGT. Patients with a history of autoimmune disease or receiving systemic immunosuppression were excluded from the trial. Peripheral blood for TCR sequencing was collected from all dose cohorts at baseline, on cycle 4 day 1, and on cycle 7 day 1. Samples came from an open-label, multicenter, first-in-human phase I dose-escalation trial of ivuxolimab. Adults with locally advanced or metastatic head and neck squamous cell, hepatocellular, melanoma or renal cell carcinoma were enrolled in the trial. CD4+ and CD8+ T cells were sorted separately from peripheral blood before TCR sequencing.

To sequence the TCRbeta CDR3 region, genomic DNA was isolated from the sorted cells. The immunoSEQ Assay was used to sequence the TCRbeta CDR3 regions. Sourced from immuneACCESS, this table was stored by TCRdb with only in-frame sequences that have V and J called. A share of the clones is absent; for the studies checked, an unresolved V gene accounts for under half, and the remainder has no known explanation. This sample holds tens of thousands of clones; approximately 89% were observed only once. Roughly 0.18% of the sample is in the top ten clones. This clonotype was obtained from an adult with an advanced solid tumor such as melanoma, head and neck, liver or kidney cancer. The specimen was CD4+ or CD8+ T cells sorted from blood, collected in a trial of the OX40 agonist ivuxolimab. The sequence joins TRBV6-4 to TRBJ2-7; TRBD1 is a possible D gene, resting on 6 matching bases. For the CDR3, the sequence is CASSEQGSMEQYF. The base sequence is TGTGCCAGCAGTGAACAGGGATCTATGGAGCAGTACTTC.